This entry concerns a single T cell receptor beta chain. Its antigen is still unknown. The same CDR3 also results from other DNA sequences found in this sample. Assay used: immunoSEQ multiplex PCR; TCRdb lists only in-frame clones, some missing. This table has approximately 1.9 million clones, 93% appearing once. The data belong to a study of shared clonotypes between healthy human individuals. CD8 cells regarded as naive lacked CD45RO, were positively chosen for CCR7, and omitted terminally differentiated effector memory CD45RA+ cells. V was shortened by 3 bases and J by 5 bases, with 5 bases between the two germline ends. The CDR3 length is 11 residues. The germline gives CDR1 MDHEN, CDR2 SYDVKM. Regarding the study as a whole: Generation probabilities were higher for clonotypes shared across all four sorted-subset donors than for unshared ones.

Sequencing input: naive CD8+ T cells from PBMCs. This receptor was taken from a man younger than 30 in good health. Some clones in this sample may be carry-over from other donors' samples. The chain joins TRBV28 to TRBJ2-7; D gene ambiguous. The CDR3 region is CASSFLDEQYF. The CDR3 nucleotides are TGTGCCAGCAGTTTTCTAGACGAGCAGTACTTC. Combining the CDR3 with reference TRBV28 and TRBJ2-7 gives the whole variable domain DVKVTQSSRYLVKRTGEKVFLECVQDMDHENMFWYRQDPGLGLRLIYFSYDVKMKEKGDIPEGYSVSREKKERFSLILESASTNQTSMYLCASSFLDEQYFGPGTRLTVT.